This TCR beta chain emerged from a study of blood T cell repertoires in COVID-19. Study context: Sources were T cells, B-cell-depleted T cells, or PBMCs; the material itself was cDNA or gDNA.

In the original workflow: Reference gene primer amplification gave nucleated cell count estimates. The assay was immunoSEQ multiplex PCR, and TCRdb's table has in-frame clones only and misses some. The V and J calls and clone size are taken from that table; D and trimming were inferred from the DNA. Of approximately 270,000 clones listed, around 90% are singletons. The CDR3 runs to 15 residues. The germline gives CDR1 SEHNR, CDR2 FQNEAQ (reference sequence). Trimming left V 0 bases short and J 2 bases short, with 11 bases between. Individuals aged about 18 to 89 years were recruited from roughly 23 US areas.

The specimen was PBMCs or T cells enriched from blood (not recorded which). The sequence was obtained from a woman under 40 with acute COVID-19. The gene calls are TRBV7-9 and TRBJ2-7; D is perhaps TRBD1 (5 bases). CDR3 residues: CASSLAAGPTYEQYF. CDR3 nucleotides: TGTGCCAGCAGCTTAGCGGCAGGGCCAACCTACGAGCAGTACTTC.